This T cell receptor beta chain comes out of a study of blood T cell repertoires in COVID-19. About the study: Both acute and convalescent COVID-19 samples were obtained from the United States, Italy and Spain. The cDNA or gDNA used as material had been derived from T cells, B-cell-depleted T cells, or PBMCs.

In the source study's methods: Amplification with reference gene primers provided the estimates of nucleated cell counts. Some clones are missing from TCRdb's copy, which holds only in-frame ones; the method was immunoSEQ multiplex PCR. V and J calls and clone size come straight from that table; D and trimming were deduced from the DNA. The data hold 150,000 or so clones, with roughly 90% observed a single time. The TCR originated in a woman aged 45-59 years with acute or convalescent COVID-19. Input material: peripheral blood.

CDR3 DNA: TGTGCCAGCAGCTTAGGCGGCCTCAAGGATACGCAGTATTTT. This gives the protein CASSLGGLKDTQYF. The J gene is TRBJ2-3, the V gene TRBV11-2; D uncertain. This CDR3 spans 14 amino acids. Trimming stripped 1 base from V and 6 bases from J, with 11 bases between. Germline lookup yields CDR1 SGHAT and CDR2 FQNNGV. The whole variable domain, remainder taken from reference TRBV11-2 and TRBJ2-3, is EAGVAQSPRYKIIEKRQSVAFWCNPISGHATLYWYQQILGQGPKLLIQFQNNGVVDDSQLPKDRFSAERLKGVDSTLKIQPAKLEDSAVYLCASSLGGLKDTQYFGPGTRLTVL.